The 10 T cell receptor beta chains listed next were all sequenced from one sample in a study of Ad26.COV2.S vaccination and SARS-CoV-2 variants. The repertoire was sequenced with immunoSEQ multiplex PCR; TCRdb's copy has only in-frame clones and lacks some. The sample contains more than 40,000 clones, around 83% of which appear only once. Sequenced material: peripheral blood, taken after recovery from COVID-19. Receptor source: a human donor who had recovered from COVID-19.

This clone has just a few counts. V and J are TRBV11-2 and TRBJ1-6; tentatively, D is TRBD1 (5 bases). The germline V and J ends were trimmed by 8 bases and 5 bases, with 10 bases remaining between them. The CDR3 is 13 amino acids. Germline CDR1 SGHAT, CDR2 FQNNGV. CDR3 nucleotide sequence: TGTGCCAGCGAACGGGGGAATAATTCACCCCTCCACTTT. It codes for CASERGNNSPLHF.

The gene calls are TRBV2 and TRBJ1-2; D is possibly TRBD1 (5 bases). V was clipped by 2 bases and J by 3 bases, with 7 bases between them. The germline V gene encodes CDR1 SNHLY and CDR2 FYNNEI. The CDR3 is 13 residues long. In DNA, the CDR3 is TGTGCCAGCAGTGAACAGGGACACTATGGCTACACCTTC. Amino acids: CASSEQGHYGYTF.

J is TRBJ2-3 and V is TRBV2; D ambiguous. Between the trimmed V and J ends, which lost 7 bases and 3 bases, there was a span of 8 bases. Per the germline V gene, CDR1 is SNHLY and CDR2 is FYNNEI. The CDR3 runs 12 residues. Written as DNA, the CDR3 is TGTGCCAGCACCGAAAGGACAGATACGCAGTATTTT. As protein: CASTERTDTQYF.

The genes are TRBV7-2 and TRBJ1-5; 7 bases align to TRBD1. The germline gives CDR1 SGHTA, CDR2 FQGNSA. J lost 6 bases, V lost 1 base, and 9 bases had no gene match. CDR3 length: 16 amino acids. Here the CDR3 reads CASSLGTGASGQPQHF. CDR3 nucleotide sequence: TGTGCCAGCAGCTTAGGAACAGGGGCCTCGGGTCAGCCCCAGCATTTT.

The chain employs TRBV5-5 and TRBJ1-5, with a possible D match to TRBD1 (6 bases). Looked up from germline, CDR1 is SGHKS and CDR2 is YYEKEE (reference sequence). Trimming removed 4 bases from V and 6 bases from J, with 14 bases in between. The CDR3 sequence is 14 residues long. CDR3 sequence (DNA): TGTGCCAGCAGCAACGGACAGTCGGTTCAGCCCCAGCATTTT. Its translation: CASSNGQSVQPQHF. The whole variable domain, filled in from reference TRBV5-5 and TRBJ1-5, reads DAGVTQSPTHLIKTRGQQVTLRCSPISGHKSVSWYQQVLGQGPQFIFQYYEKEERGRGNFPDRFSARQFPNYSSELNVNALLLGDSALYLCASSNGQSVQPQHFGDGTRLSIL.

The J gene is TRBJ2-6, the V gene TRBV25-1; D call uncertain. Germline-derived CDR1 and CDR2 are MGHDK and SYGVNS. Trimming removed 3 bases at V and 1 base at J, with 10 bases between. The CDR3 extends over 16 amino acids. DNA for the CDR3: TGTGCCAGCAGTGACGAGCTAGTTTCTGGGGCCAACGTCCTGACTTTC. This encodes CASSDELVSGANVLTF.

This clone has just a few counts. The chain is built from TRBV19 and TRBJ1-3, with no clear D. The germline V gene has CDR1 LNHDA and CDR2 SQIVND (reference sequence). Trimming took off 5 bases at V and 0 bases at J, with 8 bases between the two ends. This CDR3 is 14 amino acids long. The CDR3 DNA sequence: TGTGCCAGTAGTCCCGGCGCCTCTGGAAACACCATATATTTT. Its protein product is CASSPGASGNTIYF. The variable domain in full, with the rest retrieved from reference TRBV19 and TRBJ1-3, is DGGITQSPKYLFRKEGQNVTLSCEQNLNHDAMYWYRQDPGQGLRLIYYSQIVNDFQKGDIAEGYSVSREKKESFPLTVTSAQKNPTAFYLCASSPGASGNTIYFGEGSWLTVV.

V is TRBV6-5 and J is TRBJ1-2; D gene ambiguous. This CDR3 is built from 12 residues. The germline CDR1 and CDR2 sequences are MNHEY and SVGAGI. V was shortened by 4 bases and J by 6 bases, with 9 bases between the two germline ends. The CDR3 nucleotides are TGTGCCAGCAGTTCGGTGGGTAATGGCTACACCTTC. Amino acid sequence: CASSSVGNGYTF.

The CDR3 here is CAISGTSGNNEQFF. In nucleotides, the CDR3 is TGTGCCATCAGTGGGACTAGCGGAAACAATGAGCAGTTCTTC. The V gene is TRBV10-3, the J gene TRBJ2-1; 10 bases line up with TRBD2. The CDR3 totals 14 residues. Trimming cost V 4 bases and J 5 bases; bases outside gene matches: 2. The germline CDR1 and CDR2 sequences are ENHRY and SYGVKD.

This chain uses TRBV19 with TRBJ2-7, with no clear D. This CDR3 region has 14 residues. Deletions cut 6 bases from V and 3 bases from J, with 15 bases between. Germline V gives CDR1 LNHDA, CDR2 SQIVND (reference sequence). This CDR3 is CASRARNVGYEQYF. CDR3 DNA: TGTGCCAGTAGGGCACGAAACGTGGGCTACGAGCAGTACTTC.